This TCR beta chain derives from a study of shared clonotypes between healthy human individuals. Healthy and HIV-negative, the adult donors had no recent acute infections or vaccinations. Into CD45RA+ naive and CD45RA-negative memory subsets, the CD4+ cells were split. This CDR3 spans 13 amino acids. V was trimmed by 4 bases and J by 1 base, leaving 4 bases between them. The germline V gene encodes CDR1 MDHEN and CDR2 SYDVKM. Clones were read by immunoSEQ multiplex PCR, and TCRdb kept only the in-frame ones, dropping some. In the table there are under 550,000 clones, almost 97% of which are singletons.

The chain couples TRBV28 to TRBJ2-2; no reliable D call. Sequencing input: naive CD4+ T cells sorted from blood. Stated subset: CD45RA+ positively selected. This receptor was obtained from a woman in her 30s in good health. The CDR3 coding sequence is TGTGCCAGCAGTTCACAGAACACCGGGGAGCTGTTTTTT. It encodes CASSSQNTGELFF. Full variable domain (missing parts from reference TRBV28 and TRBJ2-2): DVKVTQSSRYLVKRTGEKVFLECVQDMDHENMFWYRQDPGLGLRLIYFSYDVKMKEKGDIPEGYSVSREKKERFSLILESASTNQTSMYLCASSSQNTGELFFGEGSRLTVL.